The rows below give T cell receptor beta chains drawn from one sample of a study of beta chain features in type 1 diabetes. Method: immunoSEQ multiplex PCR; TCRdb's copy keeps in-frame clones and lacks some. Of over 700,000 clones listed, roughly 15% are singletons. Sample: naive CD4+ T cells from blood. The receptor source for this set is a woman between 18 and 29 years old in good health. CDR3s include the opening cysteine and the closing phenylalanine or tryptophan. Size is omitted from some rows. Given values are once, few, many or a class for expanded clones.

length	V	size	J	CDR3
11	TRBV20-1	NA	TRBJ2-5	CSVVYQETQYF
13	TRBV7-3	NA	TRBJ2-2	CASSSGRGGELFF
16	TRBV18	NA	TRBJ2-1	CASSPIGRLSYNEQFF
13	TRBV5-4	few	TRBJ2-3	CASSFPPSDTQYF
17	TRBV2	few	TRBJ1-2	CASSEYGSLKANYGYTF
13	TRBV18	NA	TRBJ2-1	CASSVPSYNEQFF
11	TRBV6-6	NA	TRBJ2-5	CAMGRDETQYF
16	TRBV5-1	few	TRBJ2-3	CASSWSLAGGTDTQYF
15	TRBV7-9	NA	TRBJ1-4	CASSSGQAVREKLFF
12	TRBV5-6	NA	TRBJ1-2	CASSLEVYGYTF
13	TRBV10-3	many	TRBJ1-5	CAISESRNQPQHF
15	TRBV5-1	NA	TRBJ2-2	CASSWSGTDTGELFF
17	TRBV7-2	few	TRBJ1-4	CASSRGAPLVANEKLFF
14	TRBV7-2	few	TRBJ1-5	CASSGYRVDQPQHF
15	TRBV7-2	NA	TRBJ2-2	CASSLERVNTGELFF
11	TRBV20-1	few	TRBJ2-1	CSVTGYNEQFF
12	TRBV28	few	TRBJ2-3	CATASQADTQYF
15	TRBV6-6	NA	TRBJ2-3	CASSYVGRSTDTQYF
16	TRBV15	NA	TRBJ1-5	CATSRAGLGGNQPQHF
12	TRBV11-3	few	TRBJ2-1	CASSLYGDEQFF
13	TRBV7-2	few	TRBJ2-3	CASSLRWADTQYF
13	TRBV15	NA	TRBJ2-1	CAVSGRVRSEQFF
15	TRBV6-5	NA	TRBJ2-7	CASSKGAASSYEQYF
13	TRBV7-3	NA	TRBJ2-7	CASSLHTGYEQYF
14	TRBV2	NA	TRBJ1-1	CASTETGKNTEAFF
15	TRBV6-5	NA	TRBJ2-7	CASSYSYRDSYEQYF
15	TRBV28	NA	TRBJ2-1	CASRRGQGGYNEQFF
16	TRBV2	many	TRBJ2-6	CASRPRTGVGANVLTF
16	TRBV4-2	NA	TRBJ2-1	CASSYRERAYDNEQFF
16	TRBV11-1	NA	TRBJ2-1	CASSRRLAGMIYEQFF
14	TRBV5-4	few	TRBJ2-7	CASSSTSGAYEQYF
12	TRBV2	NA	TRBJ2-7	CASKGSGYEQYF
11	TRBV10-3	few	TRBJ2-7	CASSPNYEQYF
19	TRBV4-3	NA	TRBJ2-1	CASSQGTGGSLRVYNEQFF
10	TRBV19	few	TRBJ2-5	CASTRETQYF
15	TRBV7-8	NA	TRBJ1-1	CASSLVEASYTEAFF
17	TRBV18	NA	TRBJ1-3	CASSTTGTSSAGNTIYF
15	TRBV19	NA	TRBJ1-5	CASRGAAGGYQPQHF
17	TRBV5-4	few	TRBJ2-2	CASSSKVGGSNTGELFF
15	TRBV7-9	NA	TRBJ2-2	CASSLWGWNTGELFF
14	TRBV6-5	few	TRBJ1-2	CASRHTGNPYGYTF
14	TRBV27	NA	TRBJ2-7	CASIPAGHPYEQYF